The 20 T cell receptor beta chains reported below all come from one sample, sequenced in a study of CD8 T cells in ankylosing spondylitis. One entry per CDR3 protein results from TCRdb running MiXCR on the 5' RACE reads. This table has roughly 40,000 distinct CDR3 sequences, more than 15% appearing once. Material: blood. These receptors came from a male donor with ankylosing spondylitis or in good health (not recorded which).

The gene calls are TRBV20-1 and TRBJ2-1; TRBD2 might be the D (5 bases). This CDR3 spans 11 amino acids. The germline V and J ends were trimmed by 6 bases and 11 bases, with 14 bases remaining between them. CDR1 and CDR2 from the germline V gene are DFQATT and SNEGSKA (reference sequence). The CDR3 nucleotides read TGCAGTGCCTATCGGGGAGTTAAGCAGTTCTTC. It yields the protein CSAYRGVKQFF.

There are many counts of this clonotype. This rearrangement joins TRBV2 to TRBJ2-5, with a weak D call TRBD1 (5 bases). Trimming stripped 6 bases from V and 3 bases from J, with 8 bases between. The CDR3 has 12 amino acids. CDR1 SNHLY and CDR2 FYNNEI come from the germline V gene. In DNA form, the CDR3 reads TGTGCCAGCAGCGAGACAGAAGAGACCCAGTACTTC. This gives the protein CASSETEETQYF.

The gene calls are TRBV7-2 and TRBJ2-2; D gene uncertain. This CDR3 region has 13 residues. Germline V gives CDR1 SGHTA, CDR2 FQGNSA. V lost 4 bases and J 5 bases, leaving 8 bases between the germline ends. In nucleotides, the CDR3 is TGTGCCAGCAGCTCAACGGTTACCGGGGAGCTGTTTTTT. As protein: CASSSTVTGELFF.

This clonotype was seen a few times. This chain links TRBV30 with TRBJ2-2, with D perhaps TRBD1 (6 bases). The germline CDR1 and CDR2 sequences are GTSNPN and SVGIG (reference sequence). This CDR3 is 15 amino acids long. Deletions cut 0 bases from V and 4 bases from J, with 12 bases between. In DNA, the CDR3 is TGTGCCTGGAGTGTGACGACAGGAGGCACCGGGGAGCTGTTTTTT. This sequence encodes CAWSVTTGGTGELFF.

Only a few counts were recorded for this clonotype. The V gene is TRBV6-5, the J gene TRBJ1-1; 9 positions match TRBD1. Germline CDR1 is MNHEY and CDR2 is SVGAGI. CDR3 size: 15 residues. J gave up 1 base and V 3 bases, and 3 bases lay outside the gene matches. The CDR3 coding sequence is TGTGCCAGCAGTTATACAGGGGGCTCGAACACTGAAGCTTTCTTT. Protein sequence: CASSYTGGSNTEAFF.

This rearrangement joins TRBV29-1 to TRBJ2-7; D assignment may be TRBD1 or TRBD2 (5 bases each). V was shortened by 4 bases and J by 7 bases, with 8 bases between the two germline ends. CDR1 is SQVTM, CDR2 ANQGSEA, per germline. The CDR3 totals 10 residues. The CDR3 spells CSVGDREQYF. Here the CDR3 DNA reads TGCAGCGTTGGGGACCGAGAGCAGTACTTC.

This clonotype was detected a few times. V usage is TRBV3-1 and J usage is TRBJ2-5; D ambiguous. The germline V and J ends were trimmed by 3 bases and 5 bases, with 10 bases remaining between them. The V gene's germline CDR1 is LGHDT and CDR2 YNNKEL (reference sequence). CDR3 length: 13 residues. CDR3 sequence (DNA): TGTGCCAGCAGCCAGTGGAATGAGGAGACCCAGTACTTC. Residues: CASSQWNEETQYF.

The J gene is TRBJ2-7, the V gene TRBV12-3 or TRBV12-4; a possible D gene is TRBD2 (5 bases). The CDR3 extends over 17 amino acids. Trimming took 1 base from V and 3 from J, leaving 19 bases between them. In nucleotides, the CDR3 is TGTGCCAGCAGTTTAGTAGCCCCCGGGGAGTTCTTCTACGAGCAGTACGTC. This gives the protein CASSLVAPGEFFYEQYV.

The J gene is TRBJ1-4, the V gene TRBV4-3, with D tentatively TRBD1 (5 bases). Germline V gene lookup returns CDR1 LGHNA and CDR2 YSLEER. Trimming removed 0 bases at V and 5 bases at J, with 13 bases between. This CDR3 has 16 amino acids. CDR3 in amino acids: CASSQDIGVTNEKLFF. CDR3 coding DNA: TGCGCCAGCAGCCAAGATATAGGGGTTACGAATGAAAAACTGTTTTTT.

J is TRBJ2-5 and V is TRBV9, with 7 positions matching TRBD1. The CDR3 is 14 residues long. V lost 4 bases, J lost 5 bases, and 8 bases stayed unmatched. The V gene's germline CDR1 is SGDLS and CDR2 YYNGEE. The CDR3 DNA is TGTGCCAGCAGCCAGACAGGGACCGGGGAGACCCAGTACTTC. It encodes CASSQTGTGETQYF.

The chain combines TRBV29-1 with TRBJ2-2; a weak D match, TRBD2 (6 bases). Looked up from germline, CDR1 is SQVTM and CDR2 is ANQGSEA. V was pared by 6 bases and J by 0 bases, with 14 bases between. The CDR3 length is 15 residues. CDR3 protein: CSVNNGGANTGELFF. For the CDR3, the DNA is TGCAGCGTGAACAATGGAGGGGCGAACACCGGGGAGCTGTTTTTT.

This clonotype has a handful of counts. The genes are TRBV20-1 and TRBJ2-6; no clear D. CDR1 DFQATT and CDR2 SNEGSKA come from the germline V gene (reference sequence). The CDR3 sequence is 15 residues long. Deletions cut 3 bases from V and 1 base from J, with 10 bases between. The CDR3 coding sequence is TGCAGTGCTAGTTGGCAGCCTTCTGGGGCCAACGTCCTGACTTTC. As protein: CSASWQPSGANVLTF.

This clonotype was observed a handful of times. The chain employs TRBV5-1 and TRBJ2-1; TRBD1 or TRBD2 may be the D gene (5 bases each). The germline CDR1 and CDR2 sequences are SGHRS and YFSETQ. V was pared by 2 bases and J by 8 bases, with 14 bases between. CDR3 length: 14 residues. CDR3 nucleotide sequence: TGCGCCAGCAGCTTTACGTCAGGGAGTGATGAGCAGTTCTTC. It translates to CASSFTSGSDEQFF.

J is TRBJ2-4 and V is TRBV5-1; no clear D. This CDR3 region has 14 residues. Trimming removed 0 bases from V and 7 bases from J, with 11 bases in between. Germline V lookup: CDR1 SGHRS, CDR2 YFSETQ. The CDR3 spells CASSLAGSRNIQYF. CDR3 sequence (DNA): TGCGCCAGCAGCTTGGCCGGCAGCCGTAACATTCAGTACTTC.

This chain links TRBV5-5 with TRBJ2-7; unclear D gene. V was pared by 1 base and J by 2 bases, with 4 bases between. Germline V lookup: CDR1 SGHKS, CDR2 YYEKEE (reference sequence). The CDR3 consists of 12 residues. The DNA of the CDR3 is TGTGCCAGCAGCTTGAGCACCTACGAGCAGTACTTC. Translation gives CASSLSTYEQYF.

This clonotype was seen only a few times. The rearrangement links TRBV6-2 or TRBV6-3 to TRBJ2-3; 11 bases match TRBD2. Losses at the gene ends were 7 bases for V and 5 bases for J; bases not matched to a gene: 8. CDR3 length: 15 residues. CDR1 is MNHEY and CDR2 is SVGEGT in the germline V gene. The CDR3 nucleotides are TGTGCCAGCACTTTAGCGGGAGGGCCGGGAGATACGCAGTATTTT. As protein: CASTLAGGPGDTQYF.

This clonotype was observed a single time. The DNA for the CDR3 is TGTGCCAGCACCCCCGGTTGGACCGGGGAGCTGTTTTTT. Translation: CASTPGWTGELFF. V gene TRBV12-3 or TRBV12-4 combines with J gene TRBJ2-2; D remains unclear. V was cut by 7 bases and J by 5 bases, with 11 bases left in between. This CDR3 is 13 amino acids long.

The chain joins TRBV13 to TRBJ2-1; unclear D gene. This CDR3 region has 13 residues. Germline V gives CDR1 PRHDT, CDR2 FYEKMQ (reference sequence). The V end lost 5 bases, the J end lost 11 bases, and 16 bases lay between the germline ends. CDR3 sequence reads: CASSPTKRGQQFF. CDR3 nucleotide sequence: TGTGCCAGCAGCCCAACGAAGCGTGGCCAGCAGTTCTTC.

The V call is TRBV5-1, the J call TRBJ2-1; D call uncertain. CDR3 length: 14 amino acids. Trimming removed 7 bases from V and 0 bases from J, with 11 bases in between. Germline V gene lookup returns CDR1 SGHRS and CDR2 YFSETQ. The CDR3 region is CASGPSNSYNEQFF. The CDR3 DNA reads as TGCGCCAGCGGGCCCTCCAACTCCTACAATGAGCAGTTCTTC.

The chain combines TRBV29-1 with TRBJ2-3; no clear D gene. The CDR3 is 13 amino acids. Germline V gene lookup returns CDR1 SQVTM and CDR2 ANQGSEA. V shed 3 bases and J shed 2 bases, with 9 bases lying between them. The CDR3 loop reads CSVDLAVTDTQYF. As DNA, the CDR3 is TGCAGCGTTGATTTGGCAGTCACAGATACGCAGTATTTT.